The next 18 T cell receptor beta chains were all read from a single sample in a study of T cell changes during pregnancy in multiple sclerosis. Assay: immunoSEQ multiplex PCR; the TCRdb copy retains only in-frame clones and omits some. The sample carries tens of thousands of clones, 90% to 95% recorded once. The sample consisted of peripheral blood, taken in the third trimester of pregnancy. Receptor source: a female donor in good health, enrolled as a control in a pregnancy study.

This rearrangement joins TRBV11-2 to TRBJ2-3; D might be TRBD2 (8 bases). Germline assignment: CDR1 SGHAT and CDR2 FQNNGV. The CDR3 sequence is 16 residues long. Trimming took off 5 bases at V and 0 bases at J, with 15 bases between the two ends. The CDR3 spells CASSPGGDRSTDTQYF. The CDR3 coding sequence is TGTGCCAGCAGCCCCGGGGGGGACAGAAGCACAGATACGCAGTATTTT.

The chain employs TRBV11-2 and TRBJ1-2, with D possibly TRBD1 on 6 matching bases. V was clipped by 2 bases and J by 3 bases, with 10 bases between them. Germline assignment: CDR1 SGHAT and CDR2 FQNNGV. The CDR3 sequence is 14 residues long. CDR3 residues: CASSLSYRDYGYTF. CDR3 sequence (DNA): TGTGCCAGCAGCTTATCATACAGGGACTATGGCTACACCTTC.

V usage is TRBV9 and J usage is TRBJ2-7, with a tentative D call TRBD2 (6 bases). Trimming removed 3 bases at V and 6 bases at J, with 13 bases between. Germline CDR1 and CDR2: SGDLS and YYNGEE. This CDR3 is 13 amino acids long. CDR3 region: CASSAGPRGEQYF. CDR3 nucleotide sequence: TGTGCCAGCAGCGCGGGACCGCGGGGCGAGCAGTACTTC.

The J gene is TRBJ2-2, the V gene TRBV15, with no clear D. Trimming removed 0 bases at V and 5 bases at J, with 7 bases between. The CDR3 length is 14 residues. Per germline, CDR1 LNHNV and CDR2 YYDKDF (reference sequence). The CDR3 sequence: CATSRDRRTGELFF. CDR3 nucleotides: TGTGCCACCAGCAGAGATCGCAGGACCGGGGAGCTGTTTTTT. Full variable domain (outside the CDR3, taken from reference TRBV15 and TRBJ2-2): DAMVIQNPRYQVTQFGKPVTLSCSQTLNHNVMYWYQQKSSQAPKLLFHYYDKDFNNEADTPDNFQSRRPNTSFCFLDIRSPGLGDTAMYLCATSRDRRTGELFFGEGSRLTVL.

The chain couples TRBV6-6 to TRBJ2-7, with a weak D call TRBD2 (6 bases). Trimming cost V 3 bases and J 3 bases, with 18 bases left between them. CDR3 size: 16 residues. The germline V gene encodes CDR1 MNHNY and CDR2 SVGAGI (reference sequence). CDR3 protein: CASSYASGGGGYEQYF. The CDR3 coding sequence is TGTGCCAGCAGTTATGCCTCTGGTGGGGGAGGCTACGAGCAGTACTTC.

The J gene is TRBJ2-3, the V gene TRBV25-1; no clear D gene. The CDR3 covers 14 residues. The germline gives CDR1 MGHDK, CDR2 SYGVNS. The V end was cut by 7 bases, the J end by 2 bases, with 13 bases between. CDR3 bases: TGTGCCAGCATCCCGGCGGCGACCACAGATACGCAGTATTTT. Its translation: CASIPAATTDTQYF.

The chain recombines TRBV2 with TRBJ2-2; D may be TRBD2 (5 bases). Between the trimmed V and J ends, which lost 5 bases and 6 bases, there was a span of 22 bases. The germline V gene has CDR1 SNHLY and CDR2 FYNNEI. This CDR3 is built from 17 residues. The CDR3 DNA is TGTGCCAGCAGTCCGCCGGCGGGTGGGTACCCCGCCGGGGAGCTGTTTTTT. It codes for CASSPPAGGYPAGELFF.

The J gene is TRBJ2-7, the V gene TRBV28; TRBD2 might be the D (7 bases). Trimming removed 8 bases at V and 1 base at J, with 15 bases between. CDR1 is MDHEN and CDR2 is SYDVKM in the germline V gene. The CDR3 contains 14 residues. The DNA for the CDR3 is TGTGCCAGCGGAAGGGGGGGGGTTTCCTACGAGCAGTACTTC. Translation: CASGRGGVSYEQYF.

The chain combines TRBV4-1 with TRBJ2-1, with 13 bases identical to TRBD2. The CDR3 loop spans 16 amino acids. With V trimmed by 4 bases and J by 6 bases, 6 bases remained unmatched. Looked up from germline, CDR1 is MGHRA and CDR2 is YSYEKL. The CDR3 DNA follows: TGCGCCAGCAGCCCTCGGACTAGCGGGGGCCTCAATGAGCAGTTCTTC. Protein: CASSPRTSGGLNEQFF.

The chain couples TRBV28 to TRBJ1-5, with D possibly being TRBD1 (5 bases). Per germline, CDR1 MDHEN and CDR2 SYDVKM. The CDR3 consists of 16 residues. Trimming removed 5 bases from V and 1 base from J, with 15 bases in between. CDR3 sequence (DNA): TGTGCCAGCAGTCCCCCGGGCAGGGCAAGCAATCAGCCCCAGCATTTT. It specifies CASSPPGRASNQPQHF.

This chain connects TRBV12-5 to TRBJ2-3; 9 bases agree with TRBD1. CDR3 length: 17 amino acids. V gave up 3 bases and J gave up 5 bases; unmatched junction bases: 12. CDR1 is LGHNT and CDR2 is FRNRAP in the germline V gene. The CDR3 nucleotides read TGTGCTAGTGGTTTCTATCCTCACAGGGGGCCCGGAGATACGCAGTATTTT. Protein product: CASGFYPHRGPGDTQYF.

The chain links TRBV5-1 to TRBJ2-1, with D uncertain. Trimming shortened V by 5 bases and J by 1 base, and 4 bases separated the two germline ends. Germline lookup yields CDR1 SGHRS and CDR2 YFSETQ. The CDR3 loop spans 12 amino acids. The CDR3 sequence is CASSRSYNEQFF. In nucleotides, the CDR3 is TGCGCCAGCAGTCGGTCCTACAATGAGCAGTTCTTC.

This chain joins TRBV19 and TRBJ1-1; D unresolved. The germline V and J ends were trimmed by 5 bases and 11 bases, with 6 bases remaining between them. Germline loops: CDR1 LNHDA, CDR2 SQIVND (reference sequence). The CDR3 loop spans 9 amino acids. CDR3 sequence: CASSPPAFF. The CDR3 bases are TGTGCCAGTAGTCCCCCGGCTTTCTTT.

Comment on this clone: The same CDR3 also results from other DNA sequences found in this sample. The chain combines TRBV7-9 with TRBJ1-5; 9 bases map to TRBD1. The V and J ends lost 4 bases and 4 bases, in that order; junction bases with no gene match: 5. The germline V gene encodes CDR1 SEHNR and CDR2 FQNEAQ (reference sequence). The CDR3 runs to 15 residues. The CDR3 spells CASSSGQGWNQPQHF. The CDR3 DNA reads TGTGCCAGCAGCTCGGGACAGGGATGGAATCAGCCCCAGCATTTT.

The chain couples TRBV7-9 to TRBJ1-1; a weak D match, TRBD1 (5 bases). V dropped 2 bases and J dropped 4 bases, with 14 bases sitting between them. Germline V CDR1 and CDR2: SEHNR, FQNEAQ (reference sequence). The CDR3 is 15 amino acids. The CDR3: CASSLSGDPGTEAFF. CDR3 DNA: TGTGCCAGCAGCTTAAGCGGGGACCCGGGCACTGAAGCTTTCTTT.

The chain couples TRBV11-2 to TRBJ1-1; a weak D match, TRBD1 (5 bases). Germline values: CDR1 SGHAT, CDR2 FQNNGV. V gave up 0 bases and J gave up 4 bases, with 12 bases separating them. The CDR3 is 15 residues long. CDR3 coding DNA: TGTGCCAGCAGCTTAGAGCCAGGGTCGGGCACTGAAGCTTTCTTT. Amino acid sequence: CASSLEPGSGTEAFF.

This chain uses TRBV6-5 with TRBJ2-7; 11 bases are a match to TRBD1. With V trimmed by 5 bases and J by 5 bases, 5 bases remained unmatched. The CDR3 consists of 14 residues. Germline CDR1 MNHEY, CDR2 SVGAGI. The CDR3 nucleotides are TGTGCCAGCAGTCGTCTGGGACAGGGGGACGAGCAGTACTTC. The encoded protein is CASSRLGQGDEQYF.

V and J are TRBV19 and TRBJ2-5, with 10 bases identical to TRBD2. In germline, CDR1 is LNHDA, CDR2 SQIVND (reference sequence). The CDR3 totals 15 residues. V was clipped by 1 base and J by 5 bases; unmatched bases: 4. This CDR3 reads CASSIGTSGQETQYF. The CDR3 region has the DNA TGTGCCAGTAGTATAGGGACTAGCGGACAGGAGACCCAGTACTTC.